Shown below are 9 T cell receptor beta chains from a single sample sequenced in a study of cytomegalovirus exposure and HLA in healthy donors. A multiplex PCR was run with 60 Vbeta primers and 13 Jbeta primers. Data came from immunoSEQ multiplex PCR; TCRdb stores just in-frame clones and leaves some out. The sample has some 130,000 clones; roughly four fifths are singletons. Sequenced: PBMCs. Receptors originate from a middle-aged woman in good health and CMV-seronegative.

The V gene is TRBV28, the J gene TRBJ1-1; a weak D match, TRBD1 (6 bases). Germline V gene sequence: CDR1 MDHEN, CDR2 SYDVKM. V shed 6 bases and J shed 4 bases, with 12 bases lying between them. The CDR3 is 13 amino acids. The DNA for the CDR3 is TGTGCCAGCAGCGAGGGGGGGAGCACTGAAGCTTTCTTT. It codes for CASSEGGSTEAFF.

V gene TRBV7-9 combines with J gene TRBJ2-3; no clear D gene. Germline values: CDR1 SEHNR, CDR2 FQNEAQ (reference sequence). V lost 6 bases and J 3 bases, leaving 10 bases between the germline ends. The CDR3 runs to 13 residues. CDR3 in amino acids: CASRPPMTDTQYF. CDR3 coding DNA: TGTGCCAGCAGACCTCCTATGACAGATACGCAGTATTTT.

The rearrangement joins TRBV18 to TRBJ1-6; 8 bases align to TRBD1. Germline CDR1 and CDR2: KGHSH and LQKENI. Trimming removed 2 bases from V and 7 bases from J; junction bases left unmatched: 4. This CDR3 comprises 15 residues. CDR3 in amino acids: CASSPSGQGNSPLHF. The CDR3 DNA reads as TGTGCCAGCTCACCATCTGGACAGGGAAATTCACCCCTCCACTTT.

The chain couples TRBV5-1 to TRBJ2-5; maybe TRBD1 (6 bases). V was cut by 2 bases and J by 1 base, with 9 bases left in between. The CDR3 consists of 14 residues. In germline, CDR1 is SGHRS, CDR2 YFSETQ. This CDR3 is CASSFLDSQETQYF. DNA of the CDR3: TGCGCCAGCAGCTTTTTGGACAGCCAAGAGACCCAGTACTTC.

CDR3 DNA: TGCAGCGTAGGACAGGCGGTCTATGGCTACACCTTC. It specifies CSVGQAVYGYTF. V usage is TRBV29-1 and J usage is TRBJ1-2, with 7 bases matching TRBD1. With 6 bases clipped from V and 4 bases from J, the junction kept 5 bases outside the gene matches. CDR3 length: 12 amino acids. Germline CDR1 SQVTM, CDR2 ANQGSEA.

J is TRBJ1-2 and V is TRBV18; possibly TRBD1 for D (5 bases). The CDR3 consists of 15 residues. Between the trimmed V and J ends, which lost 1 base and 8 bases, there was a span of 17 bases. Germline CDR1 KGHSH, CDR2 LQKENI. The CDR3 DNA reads TGTGCCAGCTCACCACAAGCAGGGAAGGCCTGGGGCTACACCTTC. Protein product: CASSPQAGKAWGYTF.

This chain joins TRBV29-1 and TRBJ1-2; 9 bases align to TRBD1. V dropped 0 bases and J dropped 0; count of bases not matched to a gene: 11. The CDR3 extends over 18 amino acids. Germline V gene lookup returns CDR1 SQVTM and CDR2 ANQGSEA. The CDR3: CSVEDPDNRQGANYGYTF. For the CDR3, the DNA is TGCAGCGTTGAAGATCCGGACAATCGACAGGGGGCTAACTATGGCTACACCTTC.

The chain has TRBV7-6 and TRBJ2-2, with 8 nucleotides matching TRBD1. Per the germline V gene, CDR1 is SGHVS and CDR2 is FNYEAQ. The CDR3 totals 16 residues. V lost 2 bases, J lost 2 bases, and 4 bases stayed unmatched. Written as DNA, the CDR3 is TGTGCCAGCAGCTTATTAGCAGGGGGCAACACCGGGGAGCTGTTTTTT. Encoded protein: CASSLLAGGNTGELFF.

The CDR3 DNA reads TGTGCCAGCAGCCTGACCGGTTACAGGAGTCAGCCCCAGCATTTT. Residues: CASSLTGYRSQPQHF. The chain recombines TRBV5-5 with TRBJ1-5; a weak D match, TRBD1 (5 bases). Germline V lookup: CDR1 SGHKS, CDR2 YYEKEE (reference sequence). The CDR3 totals 15 residues. Trimming took 4 bases from V and 6 from J, leaving 17 bases between them.